The clone carrying this TCR beta chain was detected only once. This entry is derived from a study of blood T cell repertoires in COVID-19. Study background: COVID-19 samples from acute and convalescent phases originated in the United States, Italy and Spain. PBMCs, B-cell-depleted T cells, or T cells were the source of the cDNA or gDNA that made up the material.

The junction had 6 bases not matched to a gene; V was cut back by 0 bases and J by 3 bases. CDR3 length: 19 amino acids. Germline V CDR1 and CDR2: LNHNV, YYDKDF (reference sequence). The Seattle patients joined while their infection was active and were tracked longitudinally afterward. Data came from immunoSEQ multiplex PCR; TCRdb stores just in-frame clones and leaves some out. Of 150,000 to 200,000 clones in the sample, about 85% were seen once. Sequencing was done on a sample of peripheral blood. The TCR comes from a woman in her 70s with COVID-19, enrolled during active disease. The chain recombines TRBV15 with TRBJ2-3; TRBD2 matches 16 bases. The CDR3 sequence: CATSREAGTSGRATDTQYF. The CDR3 region has the DNA TGTGCCACCAGCAGAGAAGCCGGGACTAGCGGGAGGGCAACAGATACGCAGTATTTT. Full variable domain (rest looked up from reference TRBV15 and TRBJ2-3): DAMVIQNPRYQVTQFGKPVTLSCSQTLNHNVMYWYQQKSSQAPKLLFHYYDKDFNNEADTPDNFQSRRPNTSFCFLDIRSPGLGDTAMYLCATSREAGTSGRATDTQYFGPGTRLTVL.